This T cell receptor (beta chain) is drawn from a study of early T cells in non-severe SARS-CoV-2 infection. CDR1 is PRHDT, CDR2 FYEKMQ, per germline (reference sequence). CDR3 length: 11 residues. The ends were cut back, 0 bases at V and 13 bases at J, with 9 bases in the middle. Of note for this clonotype: What it binds is not known.

Individual cDNA molecules received unique molecular identifiers during library preparation. TCRdb reprocessed the 5' RACE reads via MiXCR and lists one record per CDR3 protein. The sample consists of about 80,000 distinct CDR3 sequences, less than 15% of them appearing once. Whole-study results and caveats: In VDJdb matching, anti-spike CD8 responses were favored while private and CD4 specificities went missing.

This TCR came from an adult who was a healthcare worker with PCR-confirmed SARS-CoV-2 infection or an uninfected control (not recorded which). The donor label of this sample is uncertain. The rearrangement links TRBV13 to TRBJ2-5; D is undetermined. The material sequenced was whole blood, taken at baseline. As DNA, the CDR3 is TGTGCCAGCAGCTTAGGGACCATCACGTACTTC. This translates into CASSLGTITYF.